Included here is one T cell receptor (beta chain) sequence, with context. Its antigen remains unidentified. PCR was run on genomic DNA. Amplification of the beta chain CDR3 used 30 forward and 13 reverse multiplex primers. One entry per CDR3 protein, called by TCRdb with MiXCR from the multiplex PCR reads. The sample holds 250,000 or so distinct CDR3 sequences; around 50% are singletons and the top ten take roughly 13%. Standard classification criteria confirmed type 1 or type 2 diabetes in all patients. This sample was included in a study of type 1 and type 2 diabetes patients. Background on the study: Magnetic bead positive selection isolated CD4+ or CD8+ T cells from PBMCs.

Study-level results: A median of one highly-expanded CD4+ clone, covering 3% to 4.5% of reads, occurred in type 2 diabetes. Type 2 diabetes repertoires were more diverse than type 1 diabetes repertoires.

The CDR3 is 13 amino acids. The V gene lost 4 bases and the J gene lost 2 bases, with 4 bases spanning the gap. The germline V gene encodes CDR1 SGHRS and CDR2 YFSETQ. The V gene is TRBV5-1, the J gene TRBJ2-6; D is ambiguous. The source is a young man with type 2 diabetes. Sequenced sample: peripheral blood mononuclear cells (PBMCs). The CDR3 coding sequence is TGCGCCAGCAGCGTGACTGGGGCCAACGTCCTGACTTTC. Translation gives CASSVTGANVLTF.